The clone carrying this TCR beta chain was seen many times. Antigen unknown. These data come from a study of early T cells in non-severe SARS-CoV-2 infection. General study points: The matching step, a VDJdb search, favored anti-spike CD8 responses and missed private and CD4 specificities.

J lost 2 bases, V lost 5 bases, and 3 bases had no gene match. The CDR3 covers 16 residues. Per the germline V gene, CDR1 is SGHTA and CDR2 is FQGNSA. TCRdb reanalysed the 5' RACE reads using MiXCR and keeps one entry per CDR3 protein. The sample lists 42,000 or so distinct CDR3 sequences, 5% to 6.5% occurring once. Sequencing used whole blood, obtained at baseline. The gene calls are TRBV7-2 and TRBJ2-3, with 14 bases matching TRBD2. The source is an adult who was a healthcare worker with PCR-confirmed SARS-CoV-2 infection or an uninfected control (not recorded which). CDR3 bases: TGTGCCAGCAGCGCGACTAGCGGGGGGGCCACAGATACGCAGTATTTT. It specifies CASSATSGGATDTQYF. Combining the CDR3 with reference TRBV7-2 and TRBJ2-3 gives the whole variable domain GAGVSQSPSNKVTEKGKDVELRCDPISGHTALYWYRQSLGQGLEFLIYFQGNSAPDKSGLPSDRFSAERTGGSVSTLTIQRTQQEDSAVYLCASSATSGGATDTQYFGPGTRLTVL.